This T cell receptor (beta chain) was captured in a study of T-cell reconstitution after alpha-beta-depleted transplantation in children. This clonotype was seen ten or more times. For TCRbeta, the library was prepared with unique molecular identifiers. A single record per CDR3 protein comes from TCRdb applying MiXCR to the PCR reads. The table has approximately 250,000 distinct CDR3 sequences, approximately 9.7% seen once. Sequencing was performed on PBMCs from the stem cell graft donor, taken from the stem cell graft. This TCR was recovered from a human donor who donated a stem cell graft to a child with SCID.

CDR3 nucleotide sequence: TGTGCCAGCAGCGTAGAGATACGGCGGGGGGCCCAGGAGCAGTTCTTC. It is translated as CASSVEIRRGAQEQFF. The chain employs TRBV9 and TRBJ2-1, with 8 bases aligning to TRBD2. CDR3 length: 16 amino acids. Germline values: CDR1 SGDLS, CDR2 YYNGEE. The J segment lost 10 bases and the V segment lost 0 bases, leaving 12 bases of the junction unmatched.